Reported below is one T cell receptor beta chain. Antigen specificity is unknown. One junction end does not reproduce the germline sequence, and a read error may be involved. CDR3 length equals 21 residues. Per the germline V gene, CDR1 is SGHRS and CDR2 is YFSETQ. This PCR relied on a set of 60 Vbeta primers and 13 Jbeta primers. This table comes from immunoSEQ multiplex PCR, and its TCRdb copy is limited to in-frame clones, with some not included. The table includes 200,000 to 250,000 clones, more than 75% detected once. The data derive from a study of cytomegalovirus exposure and HLA in healthy donors. Study-level points and caveats: Around 160 TCR beta chains were listed as cytomegalovirus-associated. Indistinguishability led to the exclusion of some V segments, TRBV6-2 and TRBV6-3 included.

V is TRBV5-1 and J is TRBJ2-6, with 12 bases aligning to TRBD1. The origin of this receptor is a human donor in good health. The sample was PBMCs. The CDR3 sequence is CASSPRPPTGQGARGANILTF. CDR3 DNA sequence: TGCGCCAGCAGCCCCAGGCCTCCCACGGGACAGGGGGCTCGTGGGGCCAACATCCTGACTTTC.